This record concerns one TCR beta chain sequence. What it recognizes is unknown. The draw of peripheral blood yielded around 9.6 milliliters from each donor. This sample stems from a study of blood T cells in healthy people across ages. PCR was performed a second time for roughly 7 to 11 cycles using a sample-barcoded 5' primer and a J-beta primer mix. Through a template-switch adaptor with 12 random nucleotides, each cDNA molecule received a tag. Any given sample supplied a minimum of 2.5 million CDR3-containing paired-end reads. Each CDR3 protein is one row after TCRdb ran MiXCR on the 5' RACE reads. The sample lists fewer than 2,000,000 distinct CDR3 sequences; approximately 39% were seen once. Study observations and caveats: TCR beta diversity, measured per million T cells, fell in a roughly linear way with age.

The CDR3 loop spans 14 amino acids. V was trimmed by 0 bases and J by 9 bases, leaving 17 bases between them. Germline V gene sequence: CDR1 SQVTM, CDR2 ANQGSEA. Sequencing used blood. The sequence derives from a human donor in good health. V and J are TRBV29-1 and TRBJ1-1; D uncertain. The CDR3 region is CSVEELGIGSKAFF. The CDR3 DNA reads TGCAGCGTTGAAGAACTGGGAATAGGGTCTAAAGCTTTCTTT.